Presented here are 18 T cell receptor beta chains from one specimen sequenced in a study of monozygotic twins with inflammatory bowel disease. TCRdb reprocessed the 5' RACE reads, with one entry per CDR3 protein and no DNA. Found here are about 440,000 distinct CDR3 sequences; the top ten clones hold about 2.3%. What was sequenced was blood. The receptors come from a human donor with ulcerative colitis or Crohn's disease, or a healthy co-twin of an affected twin (not recorded which).

V is TRBV10-3 and J is TRBJ2-7; lacking DNA, the TRBD1 call made by TCRdb goes unchecked. This CDR3 contains 13 residues. The germline gives CDR1 ENHRY, CDR2 SYGVKD. The CDR3 loop is CAISGTGVYEQYF.

This sequence joins TRBV6-2 or TRBV6-3 and TRBJ2-3; absent DNA, TCRdb's TRBD2 call cannot be checked. CDR1 is MNHEY, CDR2 SVGEGT, per germline. This CDR3 contains 15 residues. CDR3 sequence: CASSSRLGYTDTQYF.

The rearrangement uses TRBV18 and TRBJ2-1. The CDR3 is made up of 14 amino acids. Germline CDR1 KGHSH, CDR2 LQKENI. The CDR3 loop is CASSPGNLYNEQFF. The whole variable domain, filled in from reference TRBV18 and TRBJ2-1, reads NAGVMQNPRHLVRRRGQEARLRCSPMKGHSHVYWYRQLPEEGLKFMVYLQKENIIDESGMPKERFSAEFPKEGPSILRIQQVVRGDSAAYFCASSPGNLYNEQFFGPGTRLTVL.

The chain links TRBV7-9 to TRBJ1-3. CDR3 size: 12 residues. CDR1 is SEHNR and CDR2 is FQNEAQ in the germline V gene (reference sequence). The CDR3 is CASSKPGNTIYF.

V usage is TRBV7-8 and J usage is TRBJ1-4; there is no DNA to check the TCRdb D call of TRBD1. The germline V gene encodes CDR1 SGHVS and CDR2 FQNEAQ. The CDR3 totals 16 residues. The CDR3 sequence is CASSPRQGGTNEKLFF.

The chain employs TRBV21-1 and TRBJ2-3. TRBV21-1 is a pseudogene segment. The CDR3 has 17 residues. CDR3 sequence: CASSKERRQDHTDTQYF.

The chain employs TRBV20-1 and TRBJ1-4. The CDR3 runs 11 residues. Germline V gene data show CDR1 as DFQATT and CDR2 as SNEGSKA (reference sequence). The CDR3 sequence is CSARYNEKLFF.

This sequence joins TRBV7-2 and TRBJ1-4; checking the TCRdb D call of TRBD1 is not possible without DNA. The CDR3 runs 14 residues. Germline CDR1 reads SGHTA; CDR2 reads FQGNSA. The CDR3 loop is CASSPRGGAVKLFF. Supplemented by reference TRBV7-2 and TRBJ1-4, the full variable domain reads GAGVSQSPSNKVTEKGKDVELRCDPISGHTALYWYRQSLGQGLEFLIYFQGNSAPDKSGLPSDRFSAERTGGSVSTLTIQRTQQEDSAVYLCASSPRGGAVKLFFGSGTQLSVL.

V is TRBV12-3 or TRBV12-4 and J is TRBJ2-5; the TCRdb call, TRBD2, lacks DNA for checking. This CDR3 contains 15 residues. CDR3 sequence reads: CASSLVGGGRETQYF.

V gene TRBV7-2 combines with J gene TRBJ1-2. The CDR3 length is 13 residues. The germline CDR1 and CDR2 sequences are SGHTA and FQGNSA. The CDR3 is CASSLESRRGYTF.

The rearrangement links TRBV24-1 to TRBJ2-3; the TRBD2 assignment by TCRdb is unverifiable without DNA. In germline, CDR1 is KGHDR, CDR2 SFDVKD. This CDR3 has 15 amino acids. CDR3 loop: CATSDIVSNTDTQYF.

V and J are TRBV12-3 or TRBV12-4 and TRBJ2-2. This CDR3 contains 12 residues. CDR3: CASSFQAGELFF.

The rearrangement joins TRBV12-3 or TRBV12-4 to TRBJ2-2; there is no DNA to check the TCRdb D call of TRBD2. The CDR3 runs to 12 residues. The chain's CDR3 is CASLAGAGELFF.

The gene calls are TRBV7-2 and TRBJ2-7; without DNA, the TCRdb call of TRBD1 cannot be checked. The germline gives CDR1 SGHTA, CDR2 FQGNSA. This CDR3 is built from 14 residues. The CDR3 region is CASSHPTTVYEQYF.

This chain uses TRBV25-1 with TRBJ1-6. Per germline, CDR1 MGHDK and CDR2 SYGVNS. This CDR3 is 12 amino acids long. CDR3 sequence: CASGDRNSPLHF.

The chain is built from TRBV5-1 and TRBJ1-2; without DNA, the TCRdb call of TRBD1 cannot be checked. Germline CDR1 and CDR2: SGHRS and YFSETQ. CDR3 size: 16 residues. CDR3 protein: CASRTGSTDSNYGYTF.

The gene calls are TRBV28 and TRBJ1-4. Germline values: CDR1 MDHEN, CDR2 SYDVKM. CDR3 length: 13 residues. This chain's CDR3 is CASSSLTDEKLFF. Full variable domain (remainder filled in from reference TRBV28 and TRBJ1-4): DVKVTQSSRYLVKRTGEKVFLECVQDMDHENMFWYRQDPGLGLRLIYFSYDVKMKEKGDIPEGYSVSREKKERFSLILESASTNQTSMYLCASSSLTDEKLFFGSGTQLSVL.

The chain has TRBV7-9 and TRBJ1-1. From germline, CDR1 is SEHNR and CDR2 FQNEAQ (reference sequence). This CDR3 has 12 amino acids. CDR3 region: CASSLEYSEAFF.